The rows below give T cell receptor beta chains drawn from one sample of a study of blood T cell repertoires in COVID-19. The data were produced by immunoSEQ multiplex PCR, yet TCRdb's version contains in-frame clones alone and is incomplete. This sample has a few hundred thousand clones, with roughly 87% found just once. The material sequenced was peripheral blood. Receptors originate from a man younger than 35 with active or convalescent COVID-19. Each CDR3 is given with its conserved first and last residue. Each record gives: D gene, J gene, clone size, V gene, CDR3 protein, CDR3 DNA. A D gene is named only where the DNA matches it firmly. Size values are once, few and many counts, or a class for expanded clones, and some rows have none.

TRBD1,TRBJ1-1,-,TRBV7-9,CASSPTPTGQGWDTEAFF,TGTGCCAGCAGCCCCACCCCAACGGGACAGGGGTGGGACACTGAAGCTTTCTTT
TRBD2,TRBJ2-1,-,TRBV9,CASSCAGGNEDEQFF,TGTGCCAGCAGCTGTGCGGGGGGTAATGAGGATGAGCAGTTCTTC
TRBD2,TRBJ2-5,-,TRBV10-3,CAISESLAGGPFGEQETQYF,TGTGCCATCAGTGAGTCTTTGGCGGGGGGCCCTTTCGGGGAACAAGAGACCCAGTACTTC
TRBD2,TRBJ2-1,-,TRBV11-2,CASSPWTSGRGEQFF,TGTGCCAGCAGCCCGTGGACTAGCGGGAGGGGGGAGCAGTTCTTC
TRBD1,TRBJ2-7,-,TRBV2,CASIGQGAREQYF,TGTGCCAGCATAGGACAGGGGGCGCGAGAGCAGTACTTC
-,TRBJ2-1,-,TRBV4-1,CASSQGGRVSYNEQFF,TGCGCCAGCAGCCAAGGTGGCAGGGTTTCCTACAATGAGCAGTTCTTC
-,TRBJ2-2,-,TRBV12-5,CASSGIGNTGELFF,TGTGCTAGTTCAGGGATCGGGAACACCGGGGAGCTGTTTTTT
-,TRBJ1-3,-,TRBV6-5,CASSQTLGNTIYF,TGTGCCAGCAGTCAGACACTGGGAAACACCATATATTTT
TRBD2,TRBJ2-5,-,TRBV5-5,CASRTAGVGETQYF,TGTGCCAGCAGGACTGCGGGAGTGGGGGAGACCCAGTACTTC
TRBD2,TRBJ2-6,-,TRBV5-1,CASKMLSGGPSYGANVLTF,TGCGCCAGCAAGATGTTATCGGGAGGGCCGTCTTATGGGGCCAACGTCCTGACTTTC
TRBD1,TRBJ1-1,-,TRBV6-6,CASSPGQLNTEAFF,TGTGCCAGCAGCCCGGGACAGCTGAACACTGAAGCTTTCTTT
-,TRBJ2-6,-,TRBV27,CASSLEFPSGANVLTF,TGTGCCAGCAGTTTAGAGTTCCCCTCTGGGGCCAACGTCCTGACTTTC
-,TRBJ2-5,once,TRBV18,CASSHSVRDQETQYF,TGTGCCAGCTCCCATTCTGTGCGGGATCAAGAGACCCAGTACTTC
-,TRBJ1-2,-,TRBV10-3,CAISGGAGDSSGYGYTF,TGTGCCATCAGTGGGGGTGCAGGGGATTCATCCGGATATGGCTACACCTTC
-,TRBJ1-5,-,TRBV6-1,CASSEIRGNQPQHF,TGTGCCAGCAGTGAAATACGGGGTAATCAGCCCCAGCATTTT
-,TRBJ1-3,-,TRBV5-1,CASSLDRRVASGNTIYF,TGCGCCAGCAGCTTGGATAGGCGGGTGGCCTCTGGAAACACCATATATTTT
-,TRBJ1-3,-,TRBV18,CASSPEWGNTIYF,TGTGCCAGCTCACCAGAGTGGGGAAACACCATATATTTT
TRBD2,TRBJ2-3,-,TRBV2,CASRPLRLAGADTQYF,TGTGCCAGCAGGCCTCTTAGACTAGCGGGGGCAGATACGCAGTATTTT
-,TRBJ1-5,-,TRBV18,CASSGTPSNQPQHF,TGTGCCAGCTCCGGGACACCGAGCAATCAGCCCCAGCATTTT
-,TRBJ1-2,-,TRBV27,CASSTWGRGDGYTF,TGTGCCAGCAGTACCTGGGGGAGGGGAGATGGCTACACCTTC
TRBD1,TRBJ2-1,-,TRBV6-5,CASRTDRGGYNEQFF,TGTGCCAGCAGAACGGACAGGGGTGGGTACAATGAGCAGTTCTTC
TRBD2,TRBJ2-7,-,TRBV6-1,CASSERQYGGGGLYEQYF,TGTGCCAGCAGTGAAAGGCAATACGGGGGGGGCGGCCTCTACGAGCAGTACTTC